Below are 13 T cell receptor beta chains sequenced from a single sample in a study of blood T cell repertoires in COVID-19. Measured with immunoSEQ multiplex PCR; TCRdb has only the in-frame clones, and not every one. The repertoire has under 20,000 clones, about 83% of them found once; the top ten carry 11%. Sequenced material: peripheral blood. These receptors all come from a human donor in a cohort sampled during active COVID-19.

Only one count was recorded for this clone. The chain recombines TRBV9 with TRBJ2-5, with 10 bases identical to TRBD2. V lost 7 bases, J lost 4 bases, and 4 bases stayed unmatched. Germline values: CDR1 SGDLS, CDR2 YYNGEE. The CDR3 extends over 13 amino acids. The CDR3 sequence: CASGAGGLETQYF. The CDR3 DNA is TGTGCCAGCGGAGCGGGAGGGCTAGAGACCCAGTACTTC.

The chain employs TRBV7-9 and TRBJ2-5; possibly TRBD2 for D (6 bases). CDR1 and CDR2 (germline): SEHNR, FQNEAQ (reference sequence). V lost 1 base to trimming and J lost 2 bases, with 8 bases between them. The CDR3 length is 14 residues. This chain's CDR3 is CASSLGSGQETQYF. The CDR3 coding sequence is TGTGCCAGCAGCTTAGGTAGCGGTCAAGAGACCCAGTACTTC. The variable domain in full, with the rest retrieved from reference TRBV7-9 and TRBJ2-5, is DTGVSQNPRHKITKRGQNVTFRCDPISEHNRLYWYRQTLGQGPEFLTYFQNEAQLEKSRLLSDRFSAERPKGSFSTLEIQRTEQGDSAMYLCASSLGSGQETQYFGPGTRLLVL.

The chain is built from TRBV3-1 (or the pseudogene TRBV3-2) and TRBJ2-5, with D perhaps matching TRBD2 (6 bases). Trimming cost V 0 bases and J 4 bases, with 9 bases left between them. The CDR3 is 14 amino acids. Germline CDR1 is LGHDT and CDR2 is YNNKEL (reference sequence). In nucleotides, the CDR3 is TGTGCCAGCAGCCAAGAAGGAGCGGGAGAGACCCAGTACTTC. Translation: CASSQEGAGETQYF.

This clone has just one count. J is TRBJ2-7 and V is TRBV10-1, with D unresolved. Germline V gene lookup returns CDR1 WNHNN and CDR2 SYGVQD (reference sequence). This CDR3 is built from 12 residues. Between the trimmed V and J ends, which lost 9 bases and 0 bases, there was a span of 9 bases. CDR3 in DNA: TGCGCCAGACCCCCAGACTCCTACGAGCAGTACTTC. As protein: CARPPDSYEQYF.

CDR3 nucleotides: TGCGCCAGCAGCCCTGGGACAGGGGAGGAAAAACTGTTTTTT. This gives the protein CASSPGTGEEKLFF. This chain uses TRBV5-1 with TRBJ1-4, with 10 bases lining up with TRBD1. The V segment lost 4 bases and the J segment 8 bases; nucleotides outside the gene matches: 5. Germline CDR1 and CDR2: SGHRS and YFSETQ. The CDR3 consists of 14 residues.

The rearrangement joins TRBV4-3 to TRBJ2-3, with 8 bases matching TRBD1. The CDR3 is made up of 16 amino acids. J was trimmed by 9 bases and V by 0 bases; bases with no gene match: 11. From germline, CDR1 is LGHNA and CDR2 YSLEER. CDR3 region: CASSQERGATGGTQYF. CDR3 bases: TGCGCCAGCAGCCAAGAGAGGGGAGCAACAGGGGGGACGCAGTATTTT.

DNA for the CDR3: TGCGCCAGCAGCTCGCGGGCGGGGTACGAGCAGTACTTC. Translating gives CASSSRAGYEQYF. The gene calls are TRBV5-1 and TRBJ2-7, with D possibly matching TRBD2 (6 bases). CDR1 is SGHRS and CDR2 is YFSETQ in the germline V gene. The V end was cut by 3 bases, the J end by 4 bases, with 11 bases between. The CDR3 extends over 13 amino acids.

CDR3 region: CASSQGQGVNEQFF. The CDR3 nucleotides read TGCGCCAGCAGCCAAGGACAGGGAGTCAATGAGCAGTTCTTC. V is TRBV4-1 and J is TRBJ2-1, with 7 bases that match TRBD1. This CDR3 spans 14 amino acids. Germline V CDR1 and CDR2: MGHRA, YSYEKL. V gave up 1 base and J gave up 6 bases; unmatched junction bases: 3.

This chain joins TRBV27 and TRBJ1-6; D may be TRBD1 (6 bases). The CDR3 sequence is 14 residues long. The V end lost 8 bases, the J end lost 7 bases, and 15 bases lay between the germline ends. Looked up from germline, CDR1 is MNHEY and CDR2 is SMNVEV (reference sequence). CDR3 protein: CASGNGQLNSPLHF. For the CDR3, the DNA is TGTGCCAGCGGAAACGGACAGTTAAATTCACCCCTCCACTTT.

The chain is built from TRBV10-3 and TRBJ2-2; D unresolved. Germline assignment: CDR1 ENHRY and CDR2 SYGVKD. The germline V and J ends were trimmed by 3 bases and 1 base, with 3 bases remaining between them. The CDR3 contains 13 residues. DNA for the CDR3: TGTGCCATCAGTGACAGGAACACCGGGGAGCTGTTTTTT. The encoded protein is CAISDRNTGELFF.

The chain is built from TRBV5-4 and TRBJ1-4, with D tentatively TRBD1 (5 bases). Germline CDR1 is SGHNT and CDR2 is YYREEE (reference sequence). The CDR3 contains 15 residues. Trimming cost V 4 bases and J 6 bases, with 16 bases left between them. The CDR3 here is CASSSPQGGDEKLFF. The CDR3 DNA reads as TGTGCCAGCAGCAGCCCCCAGGGTGGGGATGAAAAACTGTTTTTT.

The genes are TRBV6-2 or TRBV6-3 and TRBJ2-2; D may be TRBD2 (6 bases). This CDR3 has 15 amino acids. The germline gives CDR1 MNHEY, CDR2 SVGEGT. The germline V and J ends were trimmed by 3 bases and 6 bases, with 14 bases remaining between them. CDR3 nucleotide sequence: TGTGCCAGCAGTTATATCGGACTATCCCCCGGGGAGCTGTTTTTT. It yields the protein CASSYIGLSPGELFF.

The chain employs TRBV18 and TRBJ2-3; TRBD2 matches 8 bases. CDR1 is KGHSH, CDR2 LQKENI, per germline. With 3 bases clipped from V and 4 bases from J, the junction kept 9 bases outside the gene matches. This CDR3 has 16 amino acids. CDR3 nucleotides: TGTGCCAGCTCACCCGGCTCGGGACTAGGTGCAGATACGCAGTATTTT. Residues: CASSPGSGLGADTQYF.